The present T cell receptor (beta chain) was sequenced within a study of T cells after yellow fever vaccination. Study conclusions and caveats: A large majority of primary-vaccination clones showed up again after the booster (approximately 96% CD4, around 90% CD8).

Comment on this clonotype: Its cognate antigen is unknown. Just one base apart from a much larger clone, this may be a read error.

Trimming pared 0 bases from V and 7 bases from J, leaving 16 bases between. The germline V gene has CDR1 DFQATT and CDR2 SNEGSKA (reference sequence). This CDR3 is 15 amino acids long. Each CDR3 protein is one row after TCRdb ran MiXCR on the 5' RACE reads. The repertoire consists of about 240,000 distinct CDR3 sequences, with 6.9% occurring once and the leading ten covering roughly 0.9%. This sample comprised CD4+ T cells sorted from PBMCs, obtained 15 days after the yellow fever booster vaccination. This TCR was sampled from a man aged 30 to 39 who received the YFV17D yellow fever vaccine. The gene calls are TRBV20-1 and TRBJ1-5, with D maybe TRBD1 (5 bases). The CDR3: CSARDKYRLEQPQHF. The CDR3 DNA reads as TGCAGTGCTAGAGATAAGTACAGGCTGGAGCAGCCCCAGCATTTT.